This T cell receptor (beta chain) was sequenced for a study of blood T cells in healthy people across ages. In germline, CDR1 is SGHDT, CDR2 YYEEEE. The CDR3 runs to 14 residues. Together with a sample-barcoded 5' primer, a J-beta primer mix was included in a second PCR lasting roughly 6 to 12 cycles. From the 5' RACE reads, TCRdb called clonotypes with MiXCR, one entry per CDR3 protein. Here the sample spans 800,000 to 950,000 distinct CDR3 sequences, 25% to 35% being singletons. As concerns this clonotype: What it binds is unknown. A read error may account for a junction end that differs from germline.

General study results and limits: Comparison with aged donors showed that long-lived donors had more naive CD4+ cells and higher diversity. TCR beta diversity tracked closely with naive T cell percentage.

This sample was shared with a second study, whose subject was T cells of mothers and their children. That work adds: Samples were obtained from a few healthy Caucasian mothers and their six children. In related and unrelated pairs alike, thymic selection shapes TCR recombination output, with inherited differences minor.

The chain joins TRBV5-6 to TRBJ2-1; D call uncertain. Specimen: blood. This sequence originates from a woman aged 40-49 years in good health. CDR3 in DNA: TGTGCCAGCAGCTTGGTTGGCAAATACAATGGGCAGTTCTTC. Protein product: CASSLVGKYNGQFF.